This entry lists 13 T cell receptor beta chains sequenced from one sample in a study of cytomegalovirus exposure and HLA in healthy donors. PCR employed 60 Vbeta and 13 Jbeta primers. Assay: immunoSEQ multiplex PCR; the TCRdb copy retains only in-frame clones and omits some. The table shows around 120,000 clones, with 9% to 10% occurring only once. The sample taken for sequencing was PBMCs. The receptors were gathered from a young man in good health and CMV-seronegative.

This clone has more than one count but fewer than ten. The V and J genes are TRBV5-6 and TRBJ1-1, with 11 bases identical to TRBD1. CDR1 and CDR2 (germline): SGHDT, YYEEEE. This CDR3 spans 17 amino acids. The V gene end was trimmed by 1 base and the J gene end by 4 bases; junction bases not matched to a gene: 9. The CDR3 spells CASSLSGQGVFGTEAFF. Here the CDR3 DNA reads TGTGCCAGCAGCTTGTCGGGACAGGGGGTGTTCGGCACTGAAGCTTTCTTT.

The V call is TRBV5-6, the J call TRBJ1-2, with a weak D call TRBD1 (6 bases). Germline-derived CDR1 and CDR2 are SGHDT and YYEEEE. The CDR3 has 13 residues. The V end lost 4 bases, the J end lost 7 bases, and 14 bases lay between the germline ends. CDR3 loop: CASSPPNRAGYTF. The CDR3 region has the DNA TGTGCCAGCAGCCCCCCGAACAGGGCTGGCTACACCTTC. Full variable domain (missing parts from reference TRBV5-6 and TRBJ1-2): DAGVTQSPTHLIKTRGQQVTLRCSPKSGHDTVSWYQQALGQGPQFIFQYYEEEERQRGNFPDRFSGHQFPNYSSELNVNALLLGDSALYLCASSPPNRAGYTFGSGTRLTVV.

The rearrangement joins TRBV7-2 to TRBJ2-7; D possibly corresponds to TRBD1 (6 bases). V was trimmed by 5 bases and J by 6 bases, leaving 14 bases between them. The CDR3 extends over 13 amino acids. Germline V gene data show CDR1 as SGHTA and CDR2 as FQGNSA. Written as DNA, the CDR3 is TGTGCCAGCAGCGCCACAAACAGGGTCGAGCAGTACTTC. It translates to CASSATNRVEQYF.

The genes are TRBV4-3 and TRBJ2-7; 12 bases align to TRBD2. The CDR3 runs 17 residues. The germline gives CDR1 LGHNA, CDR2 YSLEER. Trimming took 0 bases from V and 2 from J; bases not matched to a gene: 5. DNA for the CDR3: TGCGCCAGCAGCCAAGATTGGAGACTAGCGGGAGCCTACGAGCAGTACTTC. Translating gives CASSQDWRLAGAYEQYF.

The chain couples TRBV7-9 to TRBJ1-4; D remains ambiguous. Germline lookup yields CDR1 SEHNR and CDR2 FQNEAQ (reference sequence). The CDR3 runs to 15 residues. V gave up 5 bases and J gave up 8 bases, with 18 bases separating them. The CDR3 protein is CASSTWPSEEEKLFF. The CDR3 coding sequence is TGTGCCAGCAGCACATGGCCGTCCGAGGAAGAAAAACTGTTTTTT.

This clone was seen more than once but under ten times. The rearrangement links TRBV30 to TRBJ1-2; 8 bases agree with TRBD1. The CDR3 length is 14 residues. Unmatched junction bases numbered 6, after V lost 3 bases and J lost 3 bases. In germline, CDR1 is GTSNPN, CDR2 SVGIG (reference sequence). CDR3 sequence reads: CAWSAGGSDYGYTF. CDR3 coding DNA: TGTGCCTGGAGCGCAGGGGGCTCCGACTATGGCTACACCTTC.

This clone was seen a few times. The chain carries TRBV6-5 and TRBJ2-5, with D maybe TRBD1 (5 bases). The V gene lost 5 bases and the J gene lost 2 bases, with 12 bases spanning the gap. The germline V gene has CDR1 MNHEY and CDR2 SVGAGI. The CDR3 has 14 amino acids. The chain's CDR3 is CASSIIQEQETQYF. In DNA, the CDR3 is TGTGCCAGCAGTATCATACAGGAACAAGAGACCCAGTACTTC.

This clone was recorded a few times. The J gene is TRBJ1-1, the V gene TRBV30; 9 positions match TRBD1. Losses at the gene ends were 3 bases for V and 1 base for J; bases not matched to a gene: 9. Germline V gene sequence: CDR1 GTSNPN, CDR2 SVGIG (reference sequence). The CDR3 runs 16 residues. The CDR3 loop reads CAWRGGQGKTNTEAFF. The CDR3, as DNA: TGTGCCTGGAGAGGGGGACAGGGCAAAACGAACACTGAAGCTTTCTTT.

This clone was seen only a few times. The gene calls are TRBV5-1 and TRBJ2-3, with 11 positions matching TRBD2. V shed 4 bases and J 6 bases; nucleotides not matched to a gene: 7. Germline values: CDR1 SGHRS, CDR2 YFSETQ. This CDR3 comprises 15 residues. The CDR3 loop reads CASSVTSGEGDTQYF. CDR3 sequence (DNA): TGCGCCAGCAGCGTGACTAGCGGGGAGGGGGATACGCAGTATTTT. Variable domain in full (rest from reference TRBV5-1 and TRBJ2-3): KAGVTQTPRYLIKTRGQQVTLSCSPISGHRSVSWYQQTPGQGLQFLFEYFSETQRNKGNFPGRFSGRQFSNSRSEMNVSTLELGDSALYLCASSVTSGEGDTQYFGPGTRLTVL.

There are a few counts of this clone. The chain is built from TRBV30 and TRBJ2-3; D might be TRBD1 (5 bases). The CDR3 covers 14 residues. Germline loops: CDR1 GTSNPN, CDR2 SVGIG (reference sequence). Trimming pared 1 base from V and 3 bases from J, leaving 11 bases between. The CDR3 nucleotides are TGTGCCTGGAGTGCAGGGCTGTCGACAGATACGCAGTATTTT. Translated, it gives CAWSAGLSTDTQYF. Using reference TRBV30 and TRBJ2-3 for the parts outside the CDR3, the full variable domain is SQTIHQWPATLVQPVGSPLSLECTVEGTSNPNLYWYRQAAGRGLQLLFYSVGIGQISSEVPQNLSASRPQDRQFILSSKKLLLSDSGFYLCAWSAGLSTDTQYFGPGTRLTVL.

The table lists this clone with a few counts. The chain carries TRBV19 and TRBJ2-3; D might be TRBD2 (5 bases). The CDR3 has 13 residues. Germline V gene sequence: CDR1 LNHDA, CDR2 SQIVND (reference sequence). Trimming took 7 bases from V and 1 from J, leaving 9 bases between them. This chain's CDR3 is CASIPEGTDTQYF. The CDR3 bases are TGTGCCAGTATCCCGGAGGGCACAGATACGCAGTATTTT.

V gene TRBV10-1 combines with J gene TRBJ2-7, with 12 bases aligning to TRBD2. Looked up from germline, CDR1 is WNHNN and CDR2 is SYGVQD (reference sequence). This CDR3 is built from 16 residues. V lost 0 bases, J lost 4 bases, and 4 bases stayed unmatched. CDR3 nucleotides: TGCGCCAGCAGTGAGTCGGGGACTAGCGGGCTTTACGAGCAGTACTTC. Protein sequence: CASSESGTSGLYEQYF.

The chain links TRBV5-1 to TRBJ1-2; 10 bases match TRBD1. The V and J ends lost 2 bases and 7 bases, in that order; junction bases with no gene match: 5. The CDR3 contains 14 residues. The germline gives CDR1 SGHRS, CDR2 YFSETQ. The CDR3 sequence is CASSFGQGGGGYTF. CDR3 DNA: TGCGCCAGCAGCTTCGGACAGGGGGGAGGTGGCTACACCTTC.